The following is a T cell receptor (beta chain) sequence with its context. This clonotype turned up a few times. The target of this receptor is not known. Base qualities are not at hand, and no much larger clone is one base apart. Sequences SQVTM (CDR1) and ANQGSEA (CDR2) are obtained from the germline V gene. The CDR3 numbers 13 residues from cysteine through phenylalanine. CDR3 DNA only is kept here, 39 bases in frame from base 1. Trimming costs V 6 bases and J 2 bases, and their ends lie 13 bases apart. The entry originates in a study of T cells in Graves' hyperthyroidism and ophthalmopathy (dated by TCRdb to between 2018 and 2021). For the wider study: TCR V-J signatures able to tell the groups apart were searched for in a discovery cohort of 95 or so patients, of whom under 45 had Graves' ophthalmopathy and around 58 had stable Graves' hyperthyroidism. An independent validation cohort of under 20 hyperthyroidism patients and some 15 patients who later progressed to ophthalmopathy tested prospective prediction of ophthalmopathy. The 75 to 100 discovery patients were randomly split 7:3 into training and test sets. Thyroid tissue and blood T-cell repertoires from six Graves' hyperthyroidism patients were also compared in the study. Following sampling, methimazole starting at 30 mg daily was given to hyperthyroidism patients, and high-dose intravenous methylprednisolone was given to ophthalmopathy patients. The paper reports TCR Vbeta CDR3 sequencing of roughly 140 peripheral blood samples: 40 or so ophthalmopathy, under 80 hyperthyroidism and roughly 17 progressor patients.

Amplification of TCR beta CDR3 regions was carried out from RNA transcripts. The TCR CDR3 was subjected to a first round of RT-PCR using the HTBI primer set and the Qiagen OneStep RT-PCR kit. Libraries were constructed in a second round of multiplex PCR, after which size selection and purification were performed. Libraries were sequenced paired-end with 100 bp reads on an Illumina HiSeq2000. In the source study's methods: SOAPnuke was used to process the raw data, with reads discarded if the reads contained adapters or uncalled bases, had a mean Phred below 15, or lacked an exact constant-primer or identifier match. COPE v1.2.5 was used to merge the high-quality paired reads, and each unique nucleotide sequence was defined as a clonotype. Clonotypes were aligned to IMGT TRBV, TRBD and TRBJ reference segments using MiTCR v1.1. The analysis included only V-J combinations with a frequency above 0.0001, which together covered roughly 99% of the repertoires. The TCS score was defined as the ratio of F50 (clonal expansion) to E x V (chaos), calculated using BLOSUM62-based TCRdist between CDR3 peptides within each V-J. Welch's t-statistics and random forest reduced fewer than 550 V-J features to 10 to 15, which were used in a naive Bayes classifier (R e1071). Thyroid-blood repertoire similarity was quantified with the Morisita-Horn index. TCRdb redid the processing of the public reads, applying fastp at Q25 and MiXCR, and retained in-frame beta chains. For every CDR3 protein sequence, its rows merge into one entry that carries the most common genes and DNA. These V and J calls originate from TCRdb's pipeline instead of the authors' own analysis. This sample has 500,000 to 650,000 distinct CDR3 sequences in its table, and around 43% of those were observed once. Clones ranked in the top ten supply 35% to 50% of the sample.

Beyond this particular receptor, the publication reports: In validation, the model predicted progression to ophthalmopathy a median of roughly 6.1 months before onset, with roughly 71% sensitivity and around 76% specificity. No statistical method was used to set the sample size in advance, and investigators knew the group allocation. Most expanded thyroid clonotypes (frequency above 0.001) were also found in blood, which suggests that blood repertoires may mirror thyroid immune responses. In cross-validation, a model built on a 13 V-J signature told ophthalmopathy apart from stable hyperthyroidism with approximately 91% sensitivity and about 81% specificity, and in testing the same model reached 80%/75%.

Patients with uncontrolled infections, other autoimmune diseases, pregnancy or lactation were excluded. Diagnoses relied on clinical symptoms, serum thyroxine and TRAb, thyroid ultrasound and orbital computed tomography. Total RNA was extracted using Trizol reagent, and RNA quality was assessed on an Agilent 2100 Bioanalyzer. This TCR was sampled from an adult woman with Graves' disease, either hyperthyroidism or ophthalmopathy (not recorded which). Sequenced: peripheral blood or thyroid tissue (not recorded which). The chain uses TRBV29-1 and TRBJ1-2, with TRBD1 as a weak D call on 6 bases. The nucleotide sequence is given as TGCAGCGTCGCTTCGGACAGCAACTATGGCTACACCTTC. It specifies CSVASDSNYGYTF.